The TCR beta chain described here comes from a study of T cell responses to AZD1222 COVID-19 vaccine. Points on this clone: The antigen remains unidentified.

General observations from the study: Vaccine-associated CD4 TCRs ranged over spike, dominating at 160-218 and 743-854.

TCRdb's table, derived via immunoSEQ multiplex PCR, lists solely in-frame clones and lacks some. This sample has about 210,000 clones, with about 92% found just once. CDR3 length: 13 amino acids. Germline CDR1 reads MNHNS; CDR2 reads SASEGT. Trimming pared 3 bases from V and 6 bases from J, leaving 8 bases between. The clonotype comes from an adult in good health. The chain uses TRBV6-1 and TRBJ2-2, with D perhaps TRBD1 or TRBD2 (5 bases each). This specimen consisted of peripheral blood, obtained on day 0 of AZD1222 vaccination. Here the CDR3 DNA reads TGTGCCAGCAGTGACAGGGACGCCGGGGAGCTGTTTTTT. The encoded protein is CASSDRDAGELFF.